These T cell receptor beta chains were read from a single sample in a study of blood T cell repertoires in COVID-19. The table came from immunoSEQ multiplex PCR; TCRdb's copy has only in-frame clones and leaves some out. The sample carries over 300,000 clones, 70% to 90% recorded once. Sequences were obtained from peripheral blood. These receptors were taken from a man aged 40-49 years with acute or convalescent COVID-19. Both conserved end residues are part of each CDR3. The D gene is left open where the match is weak. Only part of the rows carry a size: once, few, many, or a class if the clone is expanded.

abundance,j_gene,v_gene,d_gene,CDR3nt,CDR3aa
once,TRBJ2-3,TRBV5-5,TRBD2,TGTGCCAGCAGCTTACTAGCGGGGTCCCTTTCAGATACGCAGTATTTT,CASSLLAGSLSDTQYF
once,TRBJ1-2,TRBV19,NA,TGTGCCAGTAGTATGGGGCCGAAGTATGGCTACACCTTC,CASSMGPKYGYTF
NA,TRBJ1-6,TRBV5-1,TRBD1,TGCGCCAGCAGCACAGGGACAGGGGGGGTGTCACCCCTCCACTTT,CASSTGTGGVSPLHF
once,TRBJ2-7,TRBV30,TRBD2,TGTGCCTGGAGTTATCCGCCGGGACTAGCGGGACGGAACTGGAAGCAGTACTTC,CAWSYPPGLAGRNWKQYF
NA,TRBJ1-1,TRBV18,NA,TGTGCCAGCTCACCACCGAGCAGGGGTTCTAATACTGAAGCTTTCTTT,CASSPPSRGSNTEAFF
NA,TRBJ1-4,TRBV28,TRBD1,TGTGCCAGCAGTTCGACAGGGGAAGTCCTTGGTGAAAAACTGTTTTTT,CASSSTGEVLGEKLFF
NA,TRBJ1-4,TRBV9,NA,TGTGCCAGCAGCGTAGCTGGGGGCGATGAAAAACTGTTTTTT,CASSVAGGDEKLFF
NA,TRBJ2-7,TRBV7-9,NA,TGTGCCAGCAGCTCTGGGGGCGGGCCAACCTACGAGCAGTACTTC,CASSSGGGPTYEQYF
NA,TRBJ1-6,TRBV14,NA,TGTGCCAGCAGCCAAGAAGGCAGAGCATCGGGATCACCCCTCCACTTT,CASSQEGRASGSPLHF
NA,TRBJ2-5,TRBV5-1,TRBD2,TGCGCCAGCAGCTTGGAATTGACTAGCGGGCAAGAGACCCAGTACTTC,CASSLELTSGQETQYF
NA,TRBJ1-5,TRBV4-1,TRBD1,TGCGCCAGCAGCCACACAGGGGGCGGTCAGCCCCAGCATTTT,CASSHTGGGQPQHF
NA,TRBJ2-2,TRBV6-6,TRBD1,TGTGCCAGCAGTTACTCGACAGGGGTGGAGCTGTTTTTT,CASSYSTGVELFF
NA,TRBJ2-1,TRBV19,TRBD2,TGTGCCAGTAGTACTAGCGGCCATGAGCAGTTCTTC,CASSTSGHEQFF